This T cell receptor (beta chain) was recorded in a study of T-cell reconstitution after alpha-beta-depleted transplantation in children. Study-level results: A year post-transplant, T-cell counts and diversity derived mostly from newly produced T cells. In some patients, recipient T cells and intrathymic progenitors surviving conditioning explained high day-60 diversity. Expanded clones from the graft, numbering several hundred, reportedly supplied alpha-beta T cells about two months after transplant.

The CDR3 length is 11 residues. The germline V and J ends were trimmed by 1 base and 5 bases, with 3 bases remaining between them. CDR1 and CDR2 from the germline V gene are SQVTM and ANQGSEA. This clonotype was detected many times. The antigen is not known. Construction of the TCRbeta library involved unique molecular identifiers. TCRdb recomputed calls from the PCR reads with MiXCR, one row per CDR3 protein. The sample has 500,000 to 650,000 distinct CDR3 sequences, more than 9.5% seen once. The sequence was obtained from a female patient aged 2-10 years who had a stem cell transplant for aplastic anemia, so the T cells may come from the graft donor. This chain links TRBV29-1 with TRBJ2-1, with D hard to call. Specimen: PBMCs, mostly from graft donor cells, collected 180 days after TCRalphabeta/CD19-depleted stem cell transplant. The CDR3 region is CSVEADNEQFF. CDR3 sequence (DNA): TGCAGCGTTGAAGCTGACAATGAGCAGTTCTTC.